Listed below are T cell receptor beta chains from one sample, sequenced in a study of T cell repertoires in cytomegalovirus infection. Via MiXCR, TCRdb re-called the reads, giving one row per CDR3 protein. In the table there are a few hundred thousand distinct CDR3 sequences, roughly a sixth of which are singletons. The sequenced sample was PBMCs. Receptors were obtained from a human donor in good health (CMV status not recorded). Some clones in this sample may be carry-over from other donors' samples. CDR3s leave out the opening cysteine and the closing phenylalanine or tryptophan. D genes are given only for firm matches.

V gene: TRBV12-3/TRBV12-4; D gene: -; CDR3 protein: ASSFAYEQY
V gene: TRBV7-9; D gene: -; CDR3 protein: ASSRGLSNQPQH
V gene: TRBV6-1; D gene: -; CDR3 protein: ASSFQESSYNSPLH
V gene: TRBV20-1; D gene: TRBD2; CDR3 protein: SARDLAGVADTQY
V gene: TRBV4-1; D gene: -; CDR3 protein: AAGGATGRVQETQY
V gene: TRBV27; D gene: -; CDR3 protein: ASRLQGSKYEQY
V gene: TRBV2; D gene: -; CDR3 protein: ASKGTIRGNQPQH
V gene: TRBV6-5; D gene: -; CDR3 protein: ASSYSLAPNYNEQF
V gene: TRBV7-2; D gene: -; CDR3 protein: ASSLAGGPETQY
V gene: TRBV7-8; D gene: -; CDR3 protein: ASSLGGRGEAKNIQY
V gene: TRBV6-2/TRBV6-3; D gene: -; CDR3 protein: ASSYSSRGNQPQH
V gene: TRBV5-8; D gene: -; CDR3 protein: ASSQLPVNYGYT
V gene: TRBV28; D gene: -; CDR3 protein: ASSTQMGLRRYNEQF
V gene: TRBV6-5; D gene: TRBD1; CDR3 protein: ASSYSGTGGSYEQY
V gene: TRBV12-3/TRBV12-4; D gene: TRBD1; CDR3 protein: ASSLERQGYRH
V gene: TRBV19; D gene: -; CDR3 protein: ASSPRDGTEKLF
V gene: TRBV4-2; D gene: TRBD1; CDR3 protein: ASSQGQGESYGYT
V gene: TRBV7-2; D gene: -; CDR3 protein: ASSLGSVMNTEAF
V gene: TRBV2; D gene: -; CDR3 protein: ASRLLDSPNYEQY
V gene: TRBV4-3; D gene: -; CDR3 protein: ASSQVQVGYGYT
V gene: TRBV2; D gene: TRBD1; CDR3 protein: ASRLTGEEKLF
V gene: TRBV4-1; D gene: -; CDR3 protein: ASSQDSQVMYGYT
V gene: TRBV20-1; D gene: TRBD1; CDR3 protein: SARQGGAEKLF
V gene: TRBV20-1; D gene: -; CDR3 protein: SARDFGGGDQETQY
V gene: TRBV7-9; D gene: -; CDR3 protein: ASSSAANEKLF
V gene: TRBV25-1; D gene: -; CDR3 protein: ASTPRLQETQY